The next 20 T cell receptor beta chains were all read from a single sample in a study of regulatory T cells in long-lasting Graves disease. Assembly of TCR beta libraries relied on iRepertoire HTBI primers together with Arm-PCR of CDR3 regions. TCRdb re-called the multiplex PCR reads through MiXCR, storing one row per CDR3 protein. This sample yields over 450,000 distinct CDR3 sequences, of which approximately 12% are seen a single time; over 7% belongs to the top ten. Time point here: newly diagnosed GD, antithyroid drugs for less than 3 months. Construction of the TCR library relied on RNA isolated from PBMCs. These data were likewise used in another study, on T cells in Graves' hyperthyroidism and ophthalmopathy.

The source was peripheral blood mononuclear cells (PBMCs), collected at new diagnosis, from a patient treated with antithyroid drugs. The origin of the receptors is a woman younger than 45 with Graves disease.

In this sample, this clonotype turned up many times. The chain has TRBV7-2 and TRBJ2-7, with 14 positions matching TRBD2. The germline V gene encodes CDR1 SGHTA and CDR2 FQGNSA. The CDR3 contains 17 residues. Losses at the gene ends were 5 bases for V and 1 base for J; bases not matched to a gene: 7. CDR3 coding DNA: TGTGCCAGCAGCGGATCGGGACTAGCGGGAGAGTCCTACGAGCAGTACTTC. Translating it yields CASSGSGLAGESYEQYF.

Details on this clonotype: One base separates it from a far larger clone, so it is likely a read error. This chain uses TRBV6-1 with TRBJ2-7; D gene uncertain. The V end lost 6 bases, the J end lost 2 bases, and 20 bases lay between the germline ends. The CDR3 has 16 amino acids. Germline CDR1 and CDR2: MNHNS and SASEGT. The CDR3 protein is CASSLNPPGVAYEQYF. As DNA, the CDR3 is TGTGCCAGCAGCTTAAATCCGCCTGGCGTGGCCTACGAGCAGTACTTC.

The table lists this clonotype with many counts. The CDR3 DNA reads TGTGCCATCAGTGGGAAGCCGACCTCGAGGACCCAGTACTTC. Amino acid sequence: CAISGKPTSRTQYF. The chain links TRBV10-3 to TRBJ2-5; D is ambiguous. The germline V gene encodes CDR1 ENHRY and CDR2 SYGVKD. The CDR3 is 14 residues long. V lost 4 bases, J lost 7 bases, and 16 bases lay in between.

In the case of this clonotype: The junction shows a germline mismatch at one end, possibly a read error. This chain links TRBV7-9 with TRBJ2-7; 9 positions agree with TRBD1. Germline lookup yields CDR1 SEHNR and CDR2 FQNEAQ (reference sequence). The CDR3 sequence is 15 residues long. The CDR3 spells CSSSLGGTGSYEQYF. The CDR3, as DNA: TGTTCCAGCAGCTTAGGTGGGACAGGGTCCTACGAGCAGTACTTC. Complete variable domain (other parts from reference TRBV7-9 and TRBJ2-7): DTGVSQNPRHKITKRGQNVTFRCDPISEHNRLYWYRQTLGQGPEFLTYFQNEAQLEKSRLLSDRFSAERPKGSFSTLEIQRTEQGDSAMYLCSSSLGGTGSYEQYFGPGTRLTVT.

This clonotype was observed many times. V gene TRBV19 combines with J gene TRBJ2-7, with TRBD1 identical over 9 bases. V dropped 6 bases and J dropped 3; count of bases not matched to a gene: 6. The CDR3 loop spans 14 amino acids. Germline loops: CDR1 LNHDA, CDR2 SQIVND (reference sequence). CDR3 protein: CASRASGQGYEQYF. In DNA form, the CDR3 reads TGTGCCAGTAGGGCGTCGGGACAGGGCTACGAGCAGTACTTC.

The chain couples TRBV29-1 to TRBJ2-1; no clear D. Germline assignment: CDR1 SQVTM and CDR2 ANQGSEA. Trimming shortened V by 3 bases and J by 2 bases, and 11 bases separated the two germline ends. The CDR3 consists of 14 residues. The CDR3 DNA is TGCAGCGTTGATGTCGGGTCTACCTACAATGAGCAGTTCTTC. It codes for CSVDVGSTYNEQFF.

In this sample, this clonotype turned up many times. The genes are TRBV18 and TRBJ1-1, with 12 bases matching TRBD1. The CDR3 length is 16 residues. V was clipped by 5 bases and J by 4 bases; unmatched bases: 8. Germline CDR1 is KGHSH and CDR2 is LQKENI. The CDR3 DNA is TGTGCCAGCTCAAGCGCCTCGGGACAGGGGGCCACTGAAGCTTTCTTT. Translation: CASSSASGQGATEAFF.

This clonotype appeared many times. The rearrangement uses TRBV30 and TRBJ1-1, with D hard to call. Germline CDR1 reads GTSNPN; CDR2 reads SVGIG (reference sequence). This CDR3 spans 13 amino acids. Trimming took 3 bases from V and 0 from J, leaving 8 bases between them. CDR3 protein: CAWSTTLNTEAFF. In DNA form, the CDR3 reads TGTGCCTGGAGCACGACATTGAACACTGAAGCTTTCTTT.

Many counts were recorded for this clonotype. The rearrangement uses TRBV6-1 and TRBJ1-3; the D is unclear. Trimming cost V 5 bases and J 3 bases, with 17 bases left between them. The CDR3 extends over 16 amino acids. Germline V gene lookup returns CDR1 MNHNS and CDR2 SASEGT. CDR3 sequence: CASSTAPQVFGNTIYF. CDR3 nucleotide sequence: TGTGCCAGCAGTACGGCCCCCCAGGTTTTTGGAAACACCATATATTTT.

This clonotype was recorded many times. The chain joins TRBV11-2 to TRBJ2-1, with TRBD2 identical over 14 bases. The J segment lost 4 bases and the V segment lost 5 bases, leaving 7 bases of the junction unmatched. Germline V gene sequence: CDR1 SGHAT, CDR2 FQNNGV. The CDR3 consists of 17 residues. As DNA, the CDR3 is TGTGCCAGCAGCCTCGGGACTAGCGGGAGACTTTACAATGAGCAGTTCTTC. Encoded protein: CASSLGTSGRLYNEQFF.

V gene TRBV3-1 combines with J gene TRBJ1-1; D is uncertain. V was trimmed by 4 bases and J by 7 bases, leaving 19 bases between them. CDR3 length: 15 residues. CDR1 and CDR2 (germline): LGHDT, YNNKEL (reference sequence). The CDR3 DNA sequence: TGTGCCAGCAGCCTATACGCTGGGGAGGGATTTGAAGCTTTCTTT. Protein sequence: CASSLYAGEGFEAFF. Using reference TRBV3-1 and TRBJ1-1 for the parts outside the CDR3, the full variable domain is DTAVSQTPKYLVTQMGNDKSIKCEQNLGHDTMYWYKQDSKKFLKIMFSYNNKELIINETVPNRFSPKSPDKAHLNLHINSLELGDSAVYFCASSLYAGEGFEAFFGQGTRLTVV.

This clonotype was recorded a few times. The chain has TRBV2 and TRBJ2-1; D call uncertain. CDR3 size: 15 residues. V was pared by 1 base and J by 4 bases, with 11 bases between. CDR1 SNHLY and CDR2 FYNNEI come from the germline V gene. This CDR3 is CASSEGLDLYNEQFF. In nucleotides, the CDR3 is TGTGCCAGCAGTGAAGGGCTGGACCTTTACAATGAGCAGTTCTTC.

This clonotype was counted only a few times. This chain links TRBV24-1 with TRBJ1-5, with a possible D match to TRBD1 (6 bases). The germline CDR1 and CDR2 sequences are KGHDR and SFDVKD. The CDR3 consists of 15 residues. The V gene lost 5 bases and the J gene lost 1 base, with 11 bases spanning the gap. The CDR3 region has the DNA TGTGCCACCAGTGGCGGGGGCTTAAGCAATCAGCCCCAGCATTTT. Translation gives CATSGGGLSNQPQHF.

This clonotype was observed a few times. The rearrangement joins TRBV15 to TRBJ1-4; perhaps TRBD1 as D (6 bases). V lost 0 bases, J lost 0 bases, and 8 bases lay in between. The CDR3 contains 16 residues. Germline V gives CDR1 LNHNV, CDR2 YYDKDF (reference sequence). Here the CDR3 DNA reads TGTGCCACCAGCAGAGACCACAGGGCAACTAATGAAAAACTGTTTTTT. This encodes CATSRDHRATNEKLFF.

This clonotype was observed once. This sequence may be a read error, since a much larger clone differs from it by one base. This chain uses TRBV7-2 with TRBJ1-4, with 8 bases identical to TRBD1. This CDR3 contains 14 residues. Germline V gene data show CDR1 as SGHTA and CDR2 as FQGNSA. J was trimmed by 9 bases and V by 6 bases; bases with no gene match: 9. The CDR3 spells CASRTGTGNKKLFF. CDR3 DNA: TGTGCCAGCAGAACCGGGACAGGCAATAAAAAACTGTTTTTT. Full variable domain (outside the CDR3, taken from reference TRBV7-2 and TRBJ1-4): GAGVSQSPSNKVTEKGKDVELRCDPISGHTALYWYRQSLGQGLEFLIYFQGNSAPDKSGLPSDRFSAERTGGSVSTLTIQRTQQEDSAVYLCASRTGTGNKKLFFGSGTQLSVL.

At least ten counts were recorded for this clonotype. The chain couples TRBV28 to TRBJ2-7; D is possibly TRBD1 (6 bases). Trimming cost V 2 bases and J 6 bases, with 14 bases left between them. In germline, CDR1 is MDHEN, CDR2 SYDVKM. This CDR3 has 14 amino acids. This CDR3 reads CASSLARGWFEQYF. The CDR3 coding sequence is TGTGCCAGCAGTTTAGCCAGGGGTTGGTTCGAGCAGTACTTC.

V is TRBV30 and J is TRBJ1-1; 7 positions match TRBD1. CDR3 length equals 11 residues. CDR1 is GTSNPN and CDR2 is SVGIG in the germline V gene (reference sequence). V shed 5 bases and J 10 bases; nucleotides not matched to a gene: 7. The CDR3 loop reads CAWETGSAAFF. The DNA of the CDR3 is TGTGCCTGGGAGACAGGGTCGGCAGCTTTCTTT.

This clonotype was recorded many times. J is TRBJ1-6 and V is TRBV7-2; no reliable D call. V gave up 1 base and J gave up 12 bases, with 10 bases separating them. The length of the CDR3 is 13 residues. Germline-derived CDR1 and CDR2 are SGHTA and FQGNSA. The CDR3 sequence is CASSLDKVRPLHF. CDR3 nucleotides: TGTGCCAGCAGCTTAGATAAGGTCAGACCCCTCCACTTT.

This clonotype was observed a handful of times. This chain joins TRBV11-3 and TRBJ1-1; D is uncertain. CDR1 SGHNT and CDR2 YENEEA come from the germline V gene. The V gene lost 5 bases and the J gene lost 6 bases, with 10 bases spanning the gap. This CDR3 is 12 amino acids long. CDR3 in amino acids: CASSRFVSEAFF. The CDR3 DNA reads TGTGCCAGCAGCCGCTTTGTTTCTGAAGCTTTCTTT. Combining the CDR3 with reference TRBV11-3 and TRBJ1-1 gives the whole variable domain EAGVVQSPRYKIIEKKQPVAFWCNPISGHNTLYWYLQNLGQGPELLIRYENEEAVDDSQLPKDRFSAERLKGVDSTLKIQPAELGDSAVYLCASSRFVSEAFFGQGTRLTVV.

There are many counts of this clonotype. This chain uses TRBV7-9 with TRBJ2-7; D uncertain. V was pared by 1 base and J by 7 bases, with 8 bases between. The germline V gene encodes CDR1 SEHNR and CDR2 FQNEAQ (reference sequence). This CDR3 region has 12 residues. The CDR3 coding sequence is TGTGCCAGCAGCTTAGACGCAACGGAGCAGTACTTC. Protein product: CASSLDATEQYF.